These 27 T cell receptor beta chains were all obtained from the same sample, sequenced in a study of blood T cells in healthy people across ages. Using a J-beta primer mix together with a sample-barcoded 5' primer, a second PCR was run for 7 to 11 cycles. TCRdb ran MiXCR on the 5' RACE reads and lists one entry per CDR3 protein. Among hundreds of thousands of distinct CDR3 sequences listed, around 49% were seen once. The sequenced sample was blood. These receptors were collected from a woman in her sixties or seventies in good health.

The sample holds a few counts of this clonotype. This sequence joins TRBV20-1 and TRBJ2-1; D ambiguous. The length of the CDR3 is 18 residues. Germline V lookup: CDR1 DFQATT, CDR2 SNEGSKA (reference sequence). V gave up 3 bases and J gave up 0 bases, with 21 bases separating them. The CDR3 DNA is TGCAGTGCTAGCCCCAGGTCGCCCCAACCTCTCTCCTACAATGAGCAGTTCTTC. Encoded protein: CSASPRSPQPLSYNEQFF.

V and J are TRBV5-1 and TRBJ1-2; 7 nucleotides match TRBD1. The CDR3 runs 13 residues. The V and J ends lost 4 bases and 7 bases, in that order; junction bases with no gene match: 7. CDR1 and CDR2 from the germline V gene are SGHRS and YFSETQ. The CDR3 sequence: CASSQQQGSGYTF. The DNA for the CDR3 is TGCGCCAGCAGCCAACAACAGGGGAGTGGCTACACCTTC.

The V gene is TRBV10-3, the J gene TRBJ2-7; TRBD1 aligns across 8 bases. Germline V lookup: CDR1 ENHRY, CDR2 SYGVKD. With V trimmed by 4 bases and J by 1 base, 6 bases remained unmatched. This CDR3 is 15 amino acids long. CDR3 sequence (DNA): TGTGCCATCAGTGTTACAGGGGGACCGTCCTACGAGCAGTACTTC. Translated, it gives CAISVTGGPSYEQYF.

This clonotype has just a few counts. The V gene is TRBV5-6, the J gene TRBJ2-1, with a tentative D call TRBD1 (6 bases). V lost 0 bases to trimming and J lost 0 bases, with 13 bases between them. The CDR3 runs 17 residues. Germline lookup yields CDR1 SGHDT and CDR2 YYEEEE. DNA for the CDR3: TGTGCCAGCAGCTTGGTTGGGGGCTCGAGCTCCTACAATGAGCAGTTCTTC. Encoded protein: CASSLVGGSSSYNEQFF.

This chain links TRBV4-1 with TRBJ1-1; D is unresolved. Germline V gives CDR1 MGHRA, CDR2 YSYEKL. Trimming took 4 bases from V and 3 from J, leaving 12 bases between them. This CDR3 has 14 residues. The CDR3 nucleotides read TGCGCCAGCAGCCGGGCACCTTGGGACACTGAAGCTTTCTTT. Its protein product is CASSRAPWDTEAFF.

The J gene is TRBJ2-3, the V gene TRBV6-5; no clear D. Germline loops: CDR1 MNHEY, CDR2 SVGAGI. The V and J ends lost 0 bases and 0 bases respectively, with 10 bases between them. The CDR3 loop spans 16 amino acids. The CDR3 loop reads CASSYSSRASTDTQYF. DNA for the CDR3: TGTGCCAGCAGTTACTCGAGTCGGGCCAGCACAGATACGCAGTATTTT.

This clonotype was picked up a small number of times. The rearrangement joins TRBV28 to TRBJ1-2; D unresolved. The CDR3 sequence is 15 residues long. V dropped 1 base and J dropped 2 bases, with 11 bases sitting between them. Germline CDR1 and CDR2: MDHEN and SYDVKM. As DNA, the CDR3 is TGTGCCAGCAGTTTATCTGTGGGCAGAAACTATGGCTACACCTTC. Translation gives CASSLSVGRNYGYTF.

CDR3 sequence (DNA): TGCGCCAGCAGCCAAGATGGGACAGGTCGGTACGCTGAAGCTTTCTTT. This translates into CASSQDGTGRYAEAFF. The chain carries TRBV4-3 and TRBJ1-1; 8 bases match TRBD1. Germline-derived CDR1 and CDR2 are LGHNA and YSLEER. Trimming at V came to 0 bases and at J to 6 bases, leaving 9 bases not matched to a gene. The CDR3 loop spans 16 amino acids.

The chain links TRBV20-1 to TRBJ2-5; D tentatively fits TRBD1 or TRBD2 (5 bases each). This CDR3 has 13 amino acids. CDR1 DFQATT and CDR2 SNEGSKA come from the germline V gene (reference sequence). Trimming shortened V by 5 bases and J by 7 bases, and 17 bases separated the two germline ends. Here the CDR3 DNA reads TGCAGTGCTCCTTCCGGGGCCGAGGGGACCCAGTACTTC. Its protein product is CSAPSGAEGTQYF.

The chain couples TRBV6-1 to TRBJ2-4, with TRBD2 identical over 11 bases. The CDR3 extends over 19 amino acids. Germline CDR1 and CDR2: MNHNS and SASEGT. V dropped 7 bases and J dropped 4; count of bases not matched to a gene: 18. The CDR3 loop reads CASKVGWGLAGGRKNIQYF. The CDR3 DNA sequence: TGTGCCAGCAAAGTTGGATGGGGGCTAGCGGGAGGAAGGAAAAACATTCAGTACTTC.

A few counts support this clonotype. The chain is built from TRBV7-9 and TRBJ1-4; TRBD1 aligns across 9 bases. The CDR3 length is 14 residues. The V segment lost 5 bases and the J segment 6 bases; nucleotides outside the gene matches: 4. CDR1 SEHNR and CDR2 FQNEAQ come from the germline V gene (reference sequence). The CDR3: CASSKWDRDEKLFF. The CDR3 DNA follows: TGTGCCAGCAGCAAATGGGACAGGGATGAAAAACTGTTTTTT.

In its sample, this clonotype was seen a few times. The rearrangement links TRBV27 to TRBJ2-1, with 8 bases lining up with TRBD1. The germline CDR1 and CDR2 sequences are MNHEY and SMNVEV (reference sequence). The CDR3 is 16 residues long. Losses at the gene ends were 4 bases for V and 8 bases for J; bases not matched to a gene: 13. The CDR3 here is CASSSLRGQGYDEQFF. Written as DNA, the CDR3 is TGTGCCAGCAGTTCCCTCAGGGGGCAGGGGTACGATGAGCAGTTCTTC.

This clonotype was seen a single time. The chain combines TRBV7-3 with TRBJ2-5; the D gene could be TRBD1 or TRBD2 (6 bases each). The J call may be mistaken, given a closer DNA end match to TRBJ2-7. The CDR3 runs to 18 residues. Germline CDR1 reads SGHTA; CDR2 reads FQGTGA. CDR3 sequence (DNA): TGTGCCAGCAGCTTAGAGTACGCAGCTCGGGGGCAGGGATACGAGCAGTACTTC. Translating it yields CASSLEYAARGQGYEQYF.

Concerning this clonotype itself: A much larger clone lies a single base off, so this may be a read error. The chain carries TRBV29-1 and TRBJ2-5; 8 positions match TRBD2. Trimming cost V 3 bases and J 11 bases; bases outside gene matches: 8. CDR1 SQVTM and CDR2 ANQGSEA come from the germline V gene. The CDR3 totals 12 residues. Here the CDR3 reads CSVDGRANEQYF. The CDR3 DNA follows: TGCAGCGTTGACGGGAGGGCCAATGAGCAGTACTTC.

The chain has TRBV5-4 and TRBJ2-1, with TRBD2 identical over 8 bases. This CDR3 spans 16 amino acids. Trimming cost V 4 bases and J 1 base; bases outside gene matches: 7. The germline V gene has CDR1 SGHNT and CDR2 YYREEE (reference sequence). CDR3 sequence reads: CASSASLAESYNEQFF. In nucleotides, the CDR3 is TGTGCCAGCAGCGCCTCACTAGCGGAGTCCTACAATGAGCAGTTCTTC.

Points on this clonotype: A clone one base away is much larger, so this may be a read error. The V call is TRBV7-6, the J call TRBJ2-5, with 10 bases that match TRBD2. In germline, CDR1 is SGHVS, CDR2 FNYEAQ. The J segment lost 11 bases and the V segment lost 1 base, leaving 13 bases of the junction unmatched. This CDR3 is 16 amino acids long. The CDR3 region is CASSLGASGSGYEQYF. In DNA, the CDR3 is TGTGCCAGCAGCTTAGGGGCTAGCGGGAGTGGGTATGAGCAGTACTTC.

DNA of the CDR3: TGCAGTGCTAGACTAGCGGGAGTTCACGAGCAGTACTTC. Translating it yields CSARLAGVHEQYF. The chain carries TRBV20-1 and TRBJ2-7; 10 bases are a match to TRBD2. V lost 2 bases, J lost 5 bases, and 3 bases stayed unmatched. The CDR3 consists of 13 residues. Germline V gene sequence: CDR1 DFQATT, CDR2 SNEGSKA (reference sequence).

In regard to this clonotype: Germline is not matched at one junction end, which may reflect a read error. V and J are TRBV4-2 and TRBJ2-3; tentatively, D is TRBD2 (5 bases). Germline-derived CDR1 and CDR2 are LGHNA and YNFKEQ. The CDR3 covers 15 residues. The CDR3 is CASGQSSRDTDTQYF. CDR3 in DNA: TGTGCCAGCGGCCAGTCATCCCGGGACACAGATACGCAGTATTTT.

This chain links TRBV5-1 with TRBJ2-3; D possibly corresponds to TRBD2 (5 bases). CDR3 length: 14 residues. CDR1 and CDR2 from the germline V gene are SGHRS and YFSETQ. V lost 2 bases and J lost 4, with 11 bases in between. The CDR3 region has the DNA TGCGCCAGCAGCTTTGGACTCTTCCCAGATACGCAGTATTTT. Translated, it gives CASSFGLFPDTQYF.

The V call is TRBV5-1, the J call TRBJ1-1; 8 bases are shared with TRBD1. Germline CDR1 SGHRS, CDR2 YFSETQ. CDR3 size: 17 residues. J gave up 1 base and V 3 bases, and 11 bases lay outside the gene matches. The CDR3 DNA is TGCGCCAGCAGCTCAGGACAGGGAGCTATCACGAACACTGAAGCTTTCTTT. This codes for CASSSGQGAITNTEAFF.

The V call is TRBV10-3, the J call TRBJ2-4; 9 nucleotides match TRBD1. The end of the DNA fits TRBJ2-7 better, so the J call may be wrong. The germline V gene encodes CDR1 ENHRY and CDR2 SYGVKD. The length of the CDR3 is 12 residues. The CDR3 DNA is TGTGCCATTAGACAGGGGGGTTACGAGCAGTACTTC. Translating it yields CAIRQGGYEQYF.

Concerning this clonotype: One junction end does not reproduce the germline sequence, and a read error may be involved. The rearrangement links TRBV7-2 to TRBJ2-3; D ambiguous. The CDR3 is 15 residues long. Germline loops: CDR1 SGHTA, CDR2 FQGNSA. The CDR3 region has the DNA TGTGCCAGCAGCTTAGCGGGTAGGGTCACAGATACGCGGTATTTT. This translates into CASSLAGRVTDTRYF.

This chain connects TRBV3-1 to TRBJ2-7, with D unclear. Germline values: CDR1 LGHDT, CDR2 YNNKEL (reference sequence). Deletions cut 4 bases from V and 0 bases from J, with 10 bases between. The CDR3 has 14 residues. The CDR3 DNA follows: TGTGCCAGCAGCCCTAAGCGTTGCTCCTACGAGCAGTACTTC. This codes for CASSPKRCSYEQYF.

This clonotype was counted between two and nine times. The CDR3 coding sequence is TGTGCCAGCAGCCGGGTGGGGACGGACTACGAGCAGTACTTC. Translating gives CASSRVGTDYEQYF. The J gene is TRBJ2-7, the V gene TRBV7-9; tentatively, D is TRBD1 or TRBD2 (5 bases each). Germline assignment: CDR1 SEHNR and CDR2 FQNEAQ (reference sequence). Trimming pared 5 bases from V and 3 bases from J, leaving 14 bases between. The CDR3 length is 14 residues. Based on the CDR3 plus reference TRBV7-9 and TRBJ2-7, the full variable domain is DTGVSQNPRHKITKRGQNVTFRCDPISEHNRLYWYRQTLGQGPEFLTYFQNEAQLEKSRLLSDRFSAERPKGSFSTLEIQRTEQGDSAMYLCASSRVGTDYEQYFGPGTRLTVT.

The rearrangement joins TRBV29-1 to TRBJ2-1, with TRBD2 identical over 14 bases. This CDR3 contains 16 residues. Germline CDR1 and CDR2: SQVTM and ANQGSEA. V was clipped by 2 bases and J by 8 bases; unmatched bases: 8. The CDR3 nucleotides read TGCAGCGTTGAAACAGTCGTGACTAGCGGGAGGGATGAGCAGTTCTTC. This translates into CSVETVVTSGRDEQFF.

This clonotype was picked up a small number of times. The chain recombines TRBV3-1 with TRBJ2-1; weak D call: TRBD2 (5 bases). Germline lookup yields CDR1 LGHDT and CDR2 YNNKEL (reference sequence). Trimming removed 1 base from V and 6 bases from J, with 13 bases in between. The CDR3 spans 15 residues. The chain's CDR3 is CASSQVRGRSNEQFF. The CDR3 nucleotides are TGTGCCAGCAGCCAAGTCCGGGGTAGATCCAATGAGCAGTTCTTC.

This clonotype was seen only a few times. The chain uses TRBV29-1 and TRBJ2-7; D is unresolved. This CDR3 spans 12 amino acids. V lost 3 bases, J lost 2 bases, and 8 bases lay in between. The germline V gene has CDR1 SQVTM and CDR2 ANQGSEA. Here the CDR3 DNA reads TGCAGCGTTGAGGTAGGCCCCTACGAGCAGTACTTC. Encoded protein: CSVEVGPYEQYF.